The clone carrying this TCR beta chain was seen repeatedly, ten times or more. Its cognate antigen is unknown. The V and J ends lost 9 bases and 2 bases, in that order; junction bases with no gene match: 12. Germline CDR1 and CDR2: ENHRY and SYGVKD. The CDR3 extends over 15 amino acids. This entry is derived from a study of Graves' ophthalmopathy and Graves' hyperthyroidism. The study amplified TCR beta CDR3 regions using RNA transcripts. RT-PCR in the first round used HTBI primers; a second-round multiplex PCR followed. TCRdb passed the multiplex PCR reads through MiXCR, listing each CDR3 protein once. This table has more than 1,000,000 distinct CDR3 sequences, approximately 35% appearing once. Study conclusions and caveats: Also, most clonotypes expanded in the thyroid above 0.001 frequency appeared in blood. Ophthalmopathy progression prediction by the model yielded a sensitivity of 60% to 71% and a specificity of under 85%.

The clonotype was recovered from an adult man with Graves' hyperthyroidism. Sample: peripheral blood or thyroid tissue (not recorded which). The chain employs TRBV10-3 and TRBJ2-7; 8 bases match TRBD1. CDR3 sequence (DNA): TGTGCCATTGACTCCGGGGACAGGCATACCTACGAGCAGTACTTC. As protein: CAIDSGDRHTYEQYF.